These 2 T cell receptor beta chains were all obtained from the same sample, sequenced in a study of cytomegalovirus exposure and HLA in healthy donors. The PCR contained 60 Vbeta and 13 Jbeta primers. Data came from immunoSEQ multiplex PCR; TCRdb stores just in-frame clones and leaves some out. Counted here are 80,000 to 100,000 clones, roughly four fifths occurring once; the ten biggest clones make up approximately 10%. The specimen sequenced was PBMCs. The source is a human donor in good health.

There are a few counts of this clone. The chain uses TRBV7-2 and TRBJ2-3; 9 bases are a match to TRBD2. This CDR3 contains 16 residues. Germline assignment: CDR1 SGHTA and CDR2 FQGNSA. The junction had 8 bases not matched to a gene; V was cut back by 1 base and J by 6 bases. The CDR3 DNA follows: TGTGCCAGCAGCTTAGGCCGGCGGGGGGGCAGGGATACGCAGTATTTT. Translating it yields CASSLGRRGGRDTQYF.

This sequence joins TRBV10-3 and TRBJ2-5, with 13 positions matching TRBD2. Germline assignment: CDR1 ENHRY and CDR2 SYGVKD. With V trimmed by 5 bases and J by 3 bases, 6 bases remained unmatched. The CDR3 extends over 16 amino acids. The CDR3 loop is CAISKPGLAGKETQYF. CDR3 sequence (DNA): TGTGCCATCAGTAAGCCGGGACTAGCGGGGAAAGAGACCCAGTACTTC.